This T cell receptor beta chain was sequenced in a study of radiation and T cells in renal cell carcinoma. For the study at large: Nephrectomy followed 15 Gy stereotactic body radiation by 4 weeks.

Study-level findings and limits: From baseline, blood top tumor clonotypes peaked at 2 weeks post-radiation. Baseline intratumoral clonotype presence is unknown without pretreatment biopsies.

Turning to this clone: Its antigen is not identified.

Germline CDR1 SQVTM, CDR2 ANQGSEA. This CDR3 has 15 amino acids. Trimming stripped 7 bases from V and 3 bases from J, with 21 bases between. Described time point: blood 2 weeks post-SBRT. Indicated treatment: 15 Gy SBRT to primary tumor, nephrectomy 4 weeks later. After SBRT, blood was collected at 2 and 4 weeks, plus baseline. TCRdb keeps only in-frame clones here, not all; method: immunoSEQ multiplex PCR. The data hold about 120,000 clones, with about four fifths observed a single time. The rearrangement joins TRBV29-1 to TRBJ1-1; possible D gene TRBD1, 6 bases. This clonotype originated in a middle-aged man with renal cell carcinoma. Sequencing used blood, obtained from a patient whose treatment included radiotherapy and nephrectomy. In nucleotides, the CDR3 is TGCAGCGGTACTGGGGGCAGCGGATTTGACACTGAAGCTTTCTTT. Its protein is CSGTGGSGFDTEAFF.